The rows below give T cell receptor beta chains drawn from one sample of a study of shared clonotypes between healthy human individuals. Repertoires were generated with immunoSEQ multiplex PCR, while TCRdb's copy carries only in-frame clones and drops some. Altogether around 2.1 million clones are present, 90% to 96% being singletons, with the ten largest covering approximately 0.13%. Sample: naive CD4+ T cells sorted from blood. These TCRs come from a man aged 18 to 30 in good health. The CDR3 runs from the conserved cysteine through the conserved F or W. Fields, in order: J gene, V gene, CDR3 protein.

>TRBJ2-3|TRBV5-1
CASSHGQGTDTQYF
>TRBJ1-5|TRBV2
CASREDREGNQPQHF
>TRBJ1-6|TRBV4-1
CASSPGNLYNSPLHF
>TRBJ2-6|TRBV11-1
CASSGGPGRESGANVLTF
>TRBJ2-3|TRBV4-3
CASSQGPGLAVPGGDTQYF
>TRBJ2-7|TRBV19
CASKRGQGSYEQYF
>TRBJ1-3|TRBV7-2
CASSLSRDGNTIYF
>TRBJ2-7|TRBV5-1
CASSLLGTGSYEQYF
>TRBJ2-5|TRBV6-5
CASSYSRGGETQYF
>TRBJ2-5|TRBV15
CATSRAPGETQYF
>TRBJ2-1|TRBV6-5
CASSSLGGSYNEQFF
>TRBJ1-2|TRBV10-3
CAISESRAAYGYTF
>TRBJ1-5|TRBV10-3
CAISESGAHQPQHF
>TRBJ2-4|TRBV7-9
CASSAGTGPSNIQYF
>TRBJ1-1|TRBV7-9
CASSLDGYREAFF
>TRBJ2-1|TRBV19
CASSHRTGGKGNEQFF
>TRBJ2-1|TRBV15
CATSLAPRGALYNEQFF
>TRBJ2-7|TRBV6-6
CASSPPGLISNEQYF
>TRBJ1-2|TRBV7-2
CASSLRRTTNYGYTF
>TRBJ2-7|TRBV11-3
CASSLAAGGGYEQYF
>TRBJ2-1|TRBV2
CASSAGQGSYNEQFF
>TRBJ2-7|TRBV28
CASRPQGVTRNEQYF
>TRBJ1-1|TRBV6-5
CASSYRRGTEAFF
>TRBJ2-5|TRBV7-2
CASSLGREGPQYF
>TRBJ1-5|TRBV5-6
CASSLFGGEVKPQHF
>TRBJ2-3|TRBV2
CASRGGSGVTDTQYF
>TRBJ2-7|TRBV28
CASSPGQGAREQYF
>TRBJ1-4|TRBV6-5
CASSYSWEGGKLFF
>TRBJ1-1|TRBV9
CASSAHQRNTEAFF
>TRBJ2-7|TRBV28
CASSNPGPGNEQYF
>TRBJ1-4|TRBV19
CASSEGSPNEKLFF
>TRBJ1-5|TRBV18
CASSPTGQGSNQPQHF
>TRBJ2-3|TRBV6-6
CASSYLTSGRTDTQYF
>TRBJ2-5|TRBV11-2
CASSLLGASGGRQETQYF
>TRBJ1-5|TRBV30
CAWSYSSNQPQHF
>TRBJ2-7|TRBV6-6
CASSTTGTGNEQYF
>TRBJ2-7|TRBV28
CASSTGGTGDREQYF
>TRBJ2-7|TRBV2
CASRGLAENYEQYF
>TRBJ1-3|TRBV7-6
CASSLVEGLGNTIYF
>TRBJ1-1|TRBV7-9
CASSLAGTGNEAFF
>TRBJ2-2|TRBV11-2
CASSLPTGGTGELFF
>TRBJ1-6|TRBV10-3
CAISDGTGYNSPLHF
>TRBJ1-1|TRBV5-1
CASSRTEDRGTEAFF
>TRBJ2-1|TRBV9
CASSVGQGVSYNEQFF
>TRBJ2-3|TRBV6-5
CASSYRLAIDTQYF
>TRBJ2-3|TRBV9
CASSLGSTDTQYF
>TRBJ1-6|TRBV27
CASSFESSYNSPLHF
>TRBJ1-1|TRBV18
CASSLGTGSNTEAFF
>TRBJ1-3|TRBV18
CASGGQGSTNTIYF
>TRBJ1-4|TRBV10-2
CASSESGDRGNEKLFF